Following are 16 T cell receptor beta chains from one sample sequenced in a study of blood T cell repertoires in COVID-19. Repertoires were generated with immunoSEQ multiplex PCR, while TCRdb's copy carries only in-frame clones and drops some. The profile shows tens of thousands of clones, 86% of them singletons. Material for sequencing was peripheral blood. The receptors were sampled from a man between 60 and 75 years old with acute or convalescent COVID-19.

The V call is TRBV6-5, the J call TRBJ2-3; 8 nucleotides align to TRBD1. V gave up 2 bases and J gave up 2 bases; unmatched junction bases: 3. There are 15 residues in the CDR3. CDR1 is MNHEY and CDR2 is SVGAGI in the germline V gene. The CDR3 nucleotides are TGTGCCAGCAGTTACGCGGGACAGGCCACAGATACGCAGTATTTT. Translation gives CASSYAGQATDTQYF.

The chain is built from TRBV6-5 and TRBJ1-4; D might be TRBD1 (6 bases). Trimming cost V 5 bases and J 14 bases, with 15 bases left between them. CDR3 length equals 12 residues. Germline V gene lookup returns CDR1 MNHEY and CDR2 SVGAGI. The CDR3 DNA reads TGTGCCAGCAGTCTACAGGGATGGAGGCTGTTTTTT. This codes for CASSLQGWRLFF.

The J gene is TRBJ1-2, the V gene TRBV23-1; D is possibly TRBD1 (6 bases). TRBV23-1 is designated an ORF whose function remains uncertain. V gave up 4 bases and J gave up 7 bases, with 19 bases separating them. CDR3 length: 15 amino acids. The CDR3 DNA reads as TGCGCCAGCAGTCCCTCTGGGAGGGGGGCATGTGGCTACACCTTC. This gives the protein CASSPSGRGACGYTF.

The gene calls are TRBV29-1 and TRBJ2-1, with D maybe TRBD2 (6 bases). The CDR3 has 17 residues. Germline CDR1 and CDR2: SQVTM and ANQGSEA. The DNA for the CDR3 is TGCAGTATCGGGAGAGGGGTGGGATTTGCCTCCTACAATGAGCAGTTCTTC. Translated, it gives CSIGRGVGFASYNEQFF.

The rearrangement joins TRBV19 to TRBJ2-7; D perhaps matches TRBD1 (5 bases). The CDR3 consists of 15 residues. Germline values: CDR1 LNHDA, CDR2 SQIVND (reference sequence). Trimming cost V 4 bases and J 2 bases, with 15 bases left between them. The CDR3 DNA sequence: TGTGCCAGTAGTAGATCAGTACAGGATCCCTACGAGCAGTACTTC. This gives the protein CASSRSVQDPYEQYF.

This chain links TRBV19 with TRBJ1-5; the match to TRBD1 covers 10 bases. CDR3 length equals 18 residues. V dropped 6 bases and J dropped 2; count of bases not matched to a gene: 13. CDR1 is LNHDA and CDR2 is SQIVND in the germline V gene (reference sequence). The CDR3 DNA is TGTGCCAGTAGATCTTGGGACAGGGGATCCAGTGGCAATCAGCCCCAGCATTTT. This encodes CASRSWDRGSSGNQPQHF.

The chain couples TRBV6-4 to TRBJ2-1, with 7 bases fitting TRBD2. The germline gives CDR1 MRHNA, CDR2 SNTAGT. The V and J ends lost 9 bases and 0 bases, in that order; junction bases with no gene match: 5. This CDR3 contains 14 residues. CDR3 loop: CARAGRFSYNEQFF. In nucleotides, the CDR3 is TGTGCCAGGGCCGGGAGGTTCTCCTACAATGAGCAGTTCTTC.

This clone was detected only once. This chain joins TRBV5-1 and TRBJ2-3; D is possibly TRBD1 (6 bases). Germline values: CDR1 SGHRS, CDR2 YFSETQ. The CDR3 has 13 amino acids. The V end was cut by 4 bases, the J end by 4 bases, with 10 bases between. CDR3 sequence (DNA): TGCGCCAGCAGCGGCCGGACAGCAGATACGCAGTATTTT. It translates to CASSGRTADTQYF.

This chain joins TRBV19 and TRBJ2-5; D might be TRBD2 (6 bases). Germline V CDR1 and CDR2: LNHDA, SQIVND (reference sequence). The CDR3 length is 15 residues. Trimming cost V 7 bases and J 3 bases, with 18 bases left between them. CDR3 sequence: CASKEALGGEETQYF. CDR3 nucleotides: TGTGCCAGTAAAGAGGCTCTGGGCGGGGAAGAGACCCAGTACTTC.

The rearrangement links TRBV5-6 to TRBJ1-2; tentative D call: TRBD1 (5 bases). This CDR3 has 14 amino acids. The germline gives CDR1 SGHDT, CDR2 YYEEEE. V shed 0 bases and J shed 1 base, with 7 bases lying between them. The CDR3 loop is CASSLDQGNYGYTF. In DNA, the CDR3 is TGTGCCAGCAGCTTGGACCAGGGTAACTATGGCTACACCTTC. The whole variable domain, remainder taken from reference TRBV5-6 and TRBJ1-2, is DAGVTQSPTHLIKTRGQQVTLRCSPKSGHDTVSWYQQALGQGPQFIFQYYEEEERQRGNFPDRFSGHQFPNYSSELNVNALLLGDSALYLCASSLDQGNYGYTFGSGTRLTVV.

This clone was picked up a small number of times. The gene calls are TRBV6-6 and TRBJ2-2; D perhaps matches TRBD2 (6 bases). The CDR3 is 15 residues long. The germline V gene has CDR1 MNHNY and CDR2 SVGAGI (reference sequence). The ends were cut back, 7 bases at V and 2 bases at J, with 14 bases in the middle. The CDR3 sequence: CASIFYAGNTGELFF. CDR3 DNA sequence: TGTGCCAGCATTTTTTACGCGGGAAACACCGGGGAGCTGTTTTTT.

The V and J genes are TRBV6-5 and TRBJ1-4, with TRBD1 as a possible D gene (5 bases). This CDR3 spans 14 amino acids. V was cut by 4 bases and J by 8 bases, with 14 bases left in between. CDR1 is MNHEY and CDR2 is SVGAGI in the germline V gene. CDR3: CASSSRGGVEKLFF. The CDR3 nucleotides are TGTGCCAGCAGTTCTCGCGGGGGGGTAGAAAAACTGTTTTTT.

The gene calls are TRBV5-4 and TRBJ2-2; D remains unclear. Trimming took off 0 bases at V and 8 bases at J, with 8 bases between the two ends. CDR3 size: 13 residues. Germline V gene data show CDR1 as SGHNT and CDR2 as YYREEE (reference sequence). The CDR3 protein is CASSLVLEGELFF. DNA for the CDR3: TGTGCCAGCAGCTTGGTTTTGGAGGGGGAGCTGTTTTTT.

This clone came up a few times. This CDR3 reads CASSKVLPSEQYF. In nucleotides, the CDR3 is TGTGCCAGCAGCAAAGTCCTTCCTTCCGAGCAGTACTTC. The chain couples TRBV21-1 to TRBJ2-7; the table names TRBD2, a call not compared with the DNA. TRBV21-1 is a recognized pseudogene. This CDR3 region has 13 residues.

The CDR3: CASSPPTGGGEQYF. DNA for the CDR3: TGTGCCAGCTCACCGCCGACAGGGGGCGGTGAGCAGTACTTC. The chain employs TRBV18 and TRBJ2-7, with TRBD1 matching 10 bases. The CDR3 is 14 residues long. Germline lookup yields CDR1 KGHSH and CDR2 LQKENI. The V and J ends lost 3 bases and 7 bases, in that order; junction bases with no gene match: 6.

V usage is TRBV7-2 and J usage is TRBJ2-7, with D perhaps TRBD1 (6 bases). The V gene's germline CDR1 is SGHTA and CDR2 FQGNSA. V lost 0 bases and J 2 bases, leaving 14 bases between the germline ends. The CDR3 loop spans 16 amino acids. CDR3 sequence (DNA): TGTGCCAGCAGCTTAGCGCCGCAGGGGTCCCCCTACGAGCAGTACTTC. Translation gives CASSLAPQGSPYEQYF. The full variable domain, in which reference TRBV7-2 and TRBJ2-7 provide the parts outside the CDR3, is GAGVSQSPSNKVTEKGKDVELRCDPISGHTALYWYRQSLGQGLEFLIYFQGNSAPDKSGLPSDRFSAERTGGSVSTLTIQRTQQEDSAVYLCASSLAPQGSPYEQYFGPGTRLTVT.